This T cell receptor (beta chain) was recovered during a study of human T cells and chemical hapten exposure. General study findings and limits: TCRs above 1 in 1000 frequency stayed constant with DPC sensitization.

The time point here: patch test 1, 2 weeks after DPC sensitization. The treatment here: therapeutic diphenylcyclopropenone sensitization with weekly scalp DPC. This clonotype was counted a few times. Its target is unknown. This CDR3 contains 16 residues. CDR1 DFQATT and CDR2 SNEGSKA come from the germline V gene (reference sequence). Trimming at V came to 3 bases and at J to 2 bases, leaving 10 bases not matched to a gene. Within the library, unique molecular identifiers were attached to each individual cDNA molecule. TCRdb reprocessed the RACE reads via MiXCR and lists one record per CDR3 protein. Seen here are approximately 79,000 distinct CDR3 sequences, 10% to 13% observed once, and the top ten hold under 1.5%.

Specimen: whole blood, collected in connection with sensitization to the hapten diphenylcyclopropenone (DPC). This TCR was sampled from a woman in her 50s with alopecia areata. Some clones in this sample may be carry-over from other donors' samples. V and J are TRBV20-1 and TRBJ2-7; 10 bases line up with TRBD2. The CDR3 DNA reads TGCAGTGCTAGTCGAGTAGGACTAGCGGACCCCTACGAGCAGTACTTC. It specifies CSASRVGLADPYEQYF.